This T cell receptor beta chain is from a study of OX40 agonist ivuxolimab in advanced cancers. Sequenced by immunoSEQ multiplex PCR; TCRdb stores in-frame clones only, minus some. In the table there are 40,000 to 45,000 clones, about 91% of which are singletons. Trimming pared 7 bases from V and 1 base from J, leaving 15 bases between. Germline V gene data show CDR1 as LNHDA and CDR2 as SQIVND (reference sequence). The CDR3 extends over 15 amino acids. V and J are TRBV19 and TRBJ2-3, with D uncertain. This clonotype was obtained from an adult with an advanced solid tumor such as melanoma, head and neck, liver or kidney cancer. The source material was CD4+ or CD8+ T cells sorted from blood, sampled in a trial of the OX40 agonist ivuxolimab. CDR3 DNA sequence: TGTGCCAGTATGCCTGTAAGGCAGGGCACAGATACGCAGTATTTT. This gives the protein CASMPVRQGTDTQYF.